This T cell receptor beta chain is drawn from a study of regulatory T cells in long-lasting Graves disease. Study-wide findings and caveats: Favored usage of TRBV28, TRBJ1-2 and TRBJ2-5 was recorded in persistent disease. It was peripheral blood alone, not thyroid tissue, that was studied.

Germline V gene data show CDR1 as SSHAT and CDR2 as FNYEAQ (reference sequence). There are 15 residues in the CDR3. Time point specified: newly diagnosed GD, antithyroid drugs for less than 3 months. Making the TCR library involved RNA that had been extracted from PBMCs. Construction of the TCR beta libraries employed iRepertoire HTBI primers in conjunction with Arm-PCR of CDR3 regions. One entry per CDR3 protein, called by TCRdb with MiXCR from the multiplex PCR reads. This table has about 450,000 distinct CDR3 sequences, around 15% appearing once. This clonotype was recorded a few times. The antigen is undetermined. Sequence at one end of the junction differs from germline and may be a read error. This sample also belongs to another study, concerning T cells in Graves' hyperthyroidism and ophthalmopathy. From that paper: Most thyroid clonotypes expanded above 0.001 were also detected in blood.

V gene TRBV7-7 combines with J gene TRBJ2-2, with D perhaps TRBD2 (6 bases). This TCR derives from a woman in her forties or fifties with Graves disease. Material: peripheral blood mononuclear cells (PBMCs), obtained at new diagnosis, from a patient treated with antithyroid drugs. The CDR3 DNA reads TGTGCTAGCAGCTCAACGGGGGTGTACACCGGGGAGCTGTTTTTT. Amino acid sequence: CASSSTGVYTGELFF.